The 22 T cell receptor beta chains in this list originate from one sample, sequenced in a study of T-cell memory formation after mild COVID-19 (dated by TCRdb to the early 2020s). Receptor libraries were prepared by 5' RACE. Sequenced on an Illumina NovaSeq 6000. TCRdb reran the public reads through fastp at Q25 and MiXCR, keeping productive beta chains. Each record represents a unique CDR3 protein, reported with the most common genes and DNA among its rows. For this sample the table gives roughly 450,000 distinct CDR3 sequences, of which roughly 20% were detected only once. The biggest ten clones account for 9% to 15% of the sample. The source material was PBMCs or a T cell subset sorted from them (not recorded which). The source of these receptors is an adult woman who had mild COVID-19 (a few samples of this study predate the infection). The sample titles of this study are shuffled in the database, so cell type and time point are left out; the donor was told from shared clones.

This chain uses TRBV9 with TRBJ2-1, with D possibly being TRBD2 (5 bases). Trimming cost V 0 bases and J 0 bases, with 10 bases left between them. This CDR3 is 16 amino acids long. Germline V gene lookup returns CDR1 SGDLS and CDR2 YYNGEE. The CDR3 DNA reads as TGTGCCAGCAGCGTAGAGGGAGTGACCTCCTACAATGAGCAGTTCTTC. The encoded protein is CASSVEGVTSYNEQFF.

This clonotype appeared a few times. This sequence joins TRBV6-5 and TRBJ2-1; 14 bases are a match to TRBD2. The CDR3 contains 17 residues. With V trimmed by 6 bases and J by 2 bases, 6 bases remained unmatched. Germline CDR1 reads MNHEY; CDR2 reads SVGAGI. As DNA, the CDR3 is TGTGCCAGCAGGGGACTAGCGGGAGTAGGCACCTACAATGAGCAGTTCTTC. Translation gives CASRGLAGVGTYNEQFF.

This clonotype was seen a handful of times. The rearrangement joins TRBV7-8 to TRBJ2-3, with 14 bases identical to TRBD2. V lost 4 bases to trimming and J lost 1 base; unmatched junction nucleotides: 7. The germline gives CDR1 SGHVS, CDR2 FQNEAQ. The CDR3 has 18 residues. Here the CDR3 DNA reads TGTGCCAGCAGCTCGGCCGGGACTAGCGGGGGAGGCACAGATACGCAGTATTTT. Translated, it gives CASSSAGTSGGGTDTQYF.

The genes are TRBV24-1 and TRBJ2-3; no firm D call. Per germline, CDR1 KGHDR and CDR2 SFDVKD. V was trimmed by 7 bases and J by 5 bases, leaving 6 bases between them. The CDR3 runs to 11 residues. Here the CDR3 reads CATSFGDTQYF. CDR3 in DNA: TGTGCCACCAGCTTCGGAGATACGCAGTATTTT.

V is TRBV27 and J is TRBJ2-3, with D perhaps matching TRBD1 (6 bases). CDR3 length: 16 residues. V lost 7 bases and J 0 bases, leaving 17 bases between the germline ends. Germline V gene lookup returns CDR1 MNHEY and CDR2 SMNVEV (reference sequence). The CDR3 nucleotides read TGTGCCAGCAATCCGCCAGGGGCCGCTAGCACAGATACGCAGTATTTT. This encodes CASNPPGAASTDTQYF.

This clonotype showed up just a few times. V usage is TRBV24-1 and J usage is TRBJ2-7; TRBD2 agrees at 10 bases. The V gene end was trimmed by 2 bases and the J gene end by 4 bases; junction bases not matched to a gene: 4. The germline V gene has CDR1 KGHDR and CDR2 SFDVKD. The CDR3 loop spans 15 amino acids. The CDR3 spells CATSDYHSGRYEQYF. CDR3 in DNA: TGTGCCACCAGTGATTACCATAGCGGGAGGTACGAGCAGTACTTC.

This clonotype showed up just a few times. A read error may account for a junction end that differs from germline. V and J are TRBV7-7 and TRBJ2-5; 9 nucleotides agree with TRBD1. CDR1 and CDR2 (germline): SSHAT, FNYEAQ (reference sequence). The CDR3 totals 15 residues. For the CDR3, the DNA is TGTGCTAGCACCCAAGGACAGGGGTCACAAGAGACCCAGTACTTC. It codes for CASTQGQGSQETQYF.

The rearrangement links TRBV25-1 to TRBJ1-5; D not resolved. Germline CDR1 MGHDK, CDR2 SYGVNS. The ends were cut back, 3 bases at V and 6 bases at J, with 9 bases in the middle. The CDR3 runs to 13 residues. The CDR3 coding sequence is TGTGCCAGCAGTGATTCCGGCCCTCAGCCCCAGCATTTT. Residues: CASSDSGPQPQHF.

This clonotype showed up just a few times. The genes are TRBV6-5 and TRBJ2-1, with TRBD2 matching 9 bases. J lost 6 bases, V lost 2 bases, and 5 bases had no gene match. Germline loops: CDR1 MNHEY, CDR2 SVGAGI. The CDR3 consists of 15 residues. The CDR3: CASSYRGRALNEQFF. CDR3 coding DNA: TGTGCCAGCAGTTACCGCGGGAGGGCCCTCAATGAGCAGTTCTTC.

This clonotype was picked up many times. Mismatch with germline at one junction end may stem from a read error. The V call is TRBV7-9, the J call TRBJ2-7, with 10 positions matching TRBD1. Per germline, CDR1 SEHNR and CDR2 FQNEAQ (reference sequence). The CDR3 has 14 residues. The CDR3 protein is CASSPRDRGYEQYF. DNA for the CDR3: TGCGCCAGCAGCCCCCGGGACAGGGGCTACGAGCAGTACTTC. Full variable domain (rest looked up from reference TRBV7-9 and TRBJ2-7): DTGVSQNPRHKITKRGQNVTFRCDPISEHNRLYWYRQTLGQGPEFLTYFQNEAQLEKSRLLSDRFSAERPKGSFSTLEIQRTEQGDSAMYLCASSPRDRGYEQYFGPGTRLTVT.

The V call is TRBV7-2, the J call TRBJ2-1; 8 bases map to TRBD2. The trim removed 8 bases at V and 3 bases at J, leaving 9 bases unmatched. Germline CDR1 is SGHTA and CDR2 is FQGNSA. The CDR3 spans 15 residues. The CDR3 loop is CASATREGGYNEQFF. The CDR3 nucleotides are TGTGCCAGCGCGACCCGGGAGGGCGGCTACAATGAGCAGTTCTTC.

The chain is built from TRBV18 and TRBJ1-1; perhaps TRBD1 as D (6 bases). Per germline, CDR1 KGHSH and CDR2 LQKENI. V gave up 4 bases and J gave up 9 bases, with 21 bases separating them. This CDR3 region has 15 residues. Here the CDR3 DNA reads TGTGCCAGCTCACTTGATACAGGGCTGGCTGTTAAAGCTTTCTTT. Protein: CASSLDTGLAVKAFF.

The chain recombines TRBV15 with TRBJ2-1; 7 nucleotides match TRBD2. The V gene end was trimmed by 0 bases and the J gene end by 9 bases; junction bases not matched to a gene: 5. Germline assignment: CDR1 LNHNV and CDR2 YYDKDF (reference sequence). The CDR3 is 14 amino acids. For the CDR3, the DNA is TGTGCCACCAGCAGAGATGGAGGCGGGGGTGAGCAGTTCTTC. This codes for CATSRDGGGGEQFF.

CDR3: CASSLDGDGVWGANVLTF. As DNA, the CDR3 is TGTGCCAGCAGCTTAGACGGGGATGGCGTGTGGGGGGCCAACGTCCTGACTTTC. The chain has TRBV7-6 and TRBJ2-6; D may be TRBD2 (5 bases). With 1 base removed from V and 4 bases from J, the gap between germline ends came to 17 bases. The CDR3 runs 18 residues. Looked up from germline, CDR1 is SGHVS and CDR2 is FNYEAQ.

The sample holds a few counts of this clonotype. The chain carries TRBV12-3 or TRBV12-4 and TRBJ2-7, with D possibly matching TRBD2 (5 bases). This CDR3 is 14 amino acids long. Trimming removed 1 base from V and 2 bases from J, with 9 bases in between. CDR3 protein: CASSLVQRAYEQYF. As DNA, the CDR3 is TGTGCCAGCAGTTTAGTCCAGAGGGCCTACGAGCAGTACTTC.

The chain employs TRBV10-3 and TRBJ2-7, with D unresolved. The CDR3 is 14 amino acids. Germline V gene data show CDR1 as ENHRY and CDR2 as SYGVKD. Trimming removed 4 bases from V and 2 bases from J, with 12 bases in between. The CDR3 sequence is CAISGPKAPYEQYF. CDR3 coding DNA: TGTGCCATCAGTGGGCCCAAGGCCCCCTACGAGCAGTACTTC.

V and J are TRBV29-1 and TRBJ1-3, with D uncertain. Germline V lookup: CDR1 SQVTM, CDR2 ANQGSEA. The CDR3 consists of 11 residues. With 3 bases removed from V and 2 bases from J, the gap between germline ends came to 2 bases. DNA of the CDR3: TGCAGCGTTGACGCTGGAAACACCATATATTTT. The encoded protein is CSVDAGNTIYF.

This clonotype was picked up a small number of times. The chain joins TRBV20-1 to TRBJ2-1; D possibly corresponds to TRBD2 (5 bases). Germline V lookup: CDR1 DFQATT, CDR2 SNEGSKA (reference sequence). V lost 5 bases and J lost 4, with 9 bases in between. The CDR3 contains 12 residues. CDR3 amino acids: CSASTIYNEQFF. CDR3 DNA: TGCAGTGCTTCGACTATTTACAATGAGCAGTTCTTC.

This clonotype was observed at least ten times. The chain is built from TRBV5-1 and TRBJ2-2; 7 bases fit TRBD2. CDR3 length: 19 residues. The germline V gene encodes CDR1 SGHRS and CDR2 YFSETQ. The junction had 12 bases not matched to a gene; V was cut back by 0 bases and J by 1 base. Here the CDR3 reads CASSLAPWSGAKNTGELFF. DNA for the CDR3: TGCGCCAGCAGCTTGGCCCCGTGGAGCGGGGCCAAGAACACCGGGGAGCTGTTTTTT.

This clonotype has only a few counts. The V and J genes are TRBV4-1 and TRBJ2-3; 9 positions agree with TRBD2. The CDR3 is 17 amino acids. Germline V gene sequence: CDR1 MGHRA, CDR2 YSYEKL. V gave up 0 bases and J gave up 2 bases; unmatched junction bases: 6. CDR3 nucleotide sequence: TGCGCCAGCAGCCAAGATTCTAGCGGGGCCCCCACAGATACGCAGTATTTT. Translation gives CASSQDSSGAPTDTQYF.

In its sample, this clonotype was seen many times. The chain links TRBV29-1 to TRBJ2-7, with D hard to call. The CDR3 contains 13 residues. V was shortened by 0 bases and J by 1 base, with 7 bases between the two germline ends. From germline, CDR1 is SQVTM and CDR2 ANQGSEA. The CDR3 spells CSVEDLSSYEQYF. CDR3 DNA: TGCAGCGTTGAAGATCTTAGTTCCTACGAGCAGTACTTC.

V is TRBV4-3 and J is TRBJ2-3, with D perhaps matching TRBD1 or TRBD2 (5 bases each). Per germline, CDR1 LGHNA and CDR2 YSLEER. V shed 1 base and J shed 1 base, with 15 bases lying between them. The CDR3 is made up of 17 amino acids. The CDR3, as DNA: TGCGCCAGCAGCCAAGGGGTATATGGGACCGGCACAGATACGCAGTATTTT. It is translated as CASSQGVYGTGTDTQYF.